This T cell receptor beta chain was identified during a study of cytomegalovirus exposure and HLA in healthy donors. Study background: Of all 398 donors who were genotyped, 80% to 85% belonged to the Caucasian-associated ancestry cluster. Study results and caveats: In vitro, a few CMV-associated chains proved specific for CMV antigens. The authors reported that TCR beta sequences could predict HLA-A and HLA-B alleles. These predictions were accurate for most subjects in the first cohort.

Though nominally healthy at sampling, donors likely had unrecorded immune exposures. V lost 7 bases and J lost 3, with 7 bases in between. The CDR3 covers 12 residues. Per the germline V gene, CDR1 is LNHDA and CDR2 is SQIVND (reference sequence). PCR amplification relied on 60 Vbeta primers (plus 13 Jbeta primers). Sequenced by immunoSEQ multiplex PCR; TCRdb stores in-frame clones only, minus some. Its clone listing holds almost 45,000 clones. Details on this clone: Its matching antigen is unknown.

The chain is built from TRBV19 and TRBJ1-5; D remains ambiguous. What was sequenced was PBMCs. This TCR came from a male donor in good health and CMV-seronegative. The CDR3 DNA sequence: TGTGCCAGTAAGAGGGACAATCAGCCCCAGCATTTT. Residues: CASKRDNQPQHF.